The 5 T cell receptor beta chains presented below share a single source sample, sequenced in a study of T cells in narcolepsy. TCRdb's table, derived via immunoSEQ multiplex PCR, lists solely in-frame clones and lacks some. This table has about 34,000 clones, approximately 85% appearing once. Material for sequencing was CD45RA- memory CD4+ T cells from PBMCs. These receptors were collected from a human donor with narcolepsy.

This chain connects TRBV5-1 to TRBJ2-3, with TRBD1 identical over 9 bases. J lost 3 bases, V lost 0 bases, and 14 bases had no gene match. Germline V gene sequence: CDR1 SGHRS, CDR2 YFSETQ. The CDR3 has 19 residues. In DNA, the CDR3 is TGCGCCAGCAGCTTGGCCGGGACAGGGCCGTCGGGGAGGACAGATACGCAGTATTTT. Translation gives CASSLAGTGPSGRTDTQYF.

V usage is TRBV29-1 and J usage is TRBJ2-7; D may be TRBD1 (5 bases). Germline assignment: CDR1 SQVTM and CDR2 ANQGSEA. V dropped 4 bases and J dropped 4 bases, with 8 bases sitting between them. This CDR3 has 11 residues. The DNA for the CDR3 is TGCAGCGTTGGACAGCAATACGAGCAGTACTTC. It encodes CSVGQQYEQYF.

The V gene is TRBV7-2, the J gene TRBJ1-1, with no clear D. V lost 1 base, J lost 4 bases, and 10 bases lay in between. The germline V gene has CDR1 SGHTA and CDR2 FQGNSA. CDR3 size: 14 residues. The CDR3 region has the DNA TGTGCCAGCAGCTTAGGGGCTTGGACCACTGAAGCTTTCTTT. Translation gives CASSLGAWTTEAFF.

This chain connects TRBV5-1 to TRBJ2-2; 8 nucleotides match TRBD2. V shed 0 bases and J 6 bases; nucleotides not matched to a gene: 4. The CDR3 is 15 residues long. Germline V gives CDR1 SGHRS, CDR2 YFSETQ. In nucleotides, the CDR3 is TGCGCCAGCAGCTTGGAAGGTAGCGGGGCCGGGGAGCTGTTTTTT. It is translated as CASSLEGSGAGELFF.

This chain connects TRBV5-1 to TRBJ2-1; D gene unclear. This CDR3 has 14 amino acids. Trimming pared 0 bases from V and 6 bases from J, leaving 10 bases between. The germline V gene has CDR1 SGHRS and CDR2 YFSETQ. The CDR3 DNA sequence: TGCGCCAGCAGCTTGGATTCAGCAGGCAATGAGCAGTTCTTC. Amino acids: CASSLDSAGNEQFF.